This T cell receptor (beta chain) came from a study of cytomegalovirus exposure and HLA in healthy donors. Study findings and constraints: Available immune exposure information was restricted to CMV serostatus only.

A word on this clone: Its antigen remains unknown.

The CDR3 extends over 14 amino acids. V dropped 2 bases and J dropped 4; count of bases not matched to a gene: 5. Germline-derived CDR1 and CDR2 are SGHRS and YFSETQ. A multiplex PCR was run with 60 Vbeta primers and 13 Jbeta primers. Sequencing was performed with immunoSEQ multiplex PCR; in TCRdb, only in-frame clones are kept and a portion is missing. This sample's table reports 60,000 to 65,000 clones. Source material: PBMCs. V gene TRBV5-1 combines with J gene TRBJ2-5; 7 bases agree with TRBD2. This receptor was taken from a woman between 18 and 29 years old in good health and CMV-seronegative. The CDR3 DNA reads TGCGCCAGCAGCTTAATATTAGCGGGAGAGACCCAGTACTTC. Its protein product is CASSLILAGETQYF.